The clone carrying this T cell receptor beta chain was seen at least ten times. The target antigen is unknown. It may be a read error: a sequence one base away is much more abundant. This sample includes further DNA sequences coding for the same CDR3. Patients were all untreated before their thyroid surgery. In germline, CDR1 is DFQATT, CDR2 SNEGSKA (reference sequence). Trimming removed 0 bases at V and 3 bases at J, with 11 bases between. This CDR3 comprises 15 residues. The sample originates from a study of metastatic and nonmetastatic thyroid tumors. Study-level information: Samples came from malignant and benign thyroid patients, and repertoires were compared across blood and tumor or nodule tissue. Study conclusions and caveats: Malignant tumors reportedly showed significantly higher TCR beta diversity than benign nodules in both blood and tumor.

Original analysis: Construction of a distant-metastasis classifier for papillary thyroid cancer relied on CDR3 differences across clinicopathological groups. TCRdb re-called clones from the PCR reads using MiXCR. These V and J calls derive from TCRdb rather than the authors' analysis. The sample contains tens of thousands of clones, 15% to 20% of which appear only once. The clonotype comes from a female donor with papillary thyroid cancer or a benign thyroid nodule (not recorded which). Some clones in this sample may be carry-over from other donors' samples. The chain has TRBV20-1 and TRBJ2-2; D gene ambiguous. The sequencing input was blood. The CDR3 spells CSAREAPWDTGELFF. The CDR3 DNA reads as TGCAGTGCTAGAGAAGCCCCGTGGGACACCGGGGAGCTGTTTTTT.